These T cell receptor beta chains were read from a single sample in a study of blood T cell repertoires in COVID-19. Here immunoSEQ multiplex PCR was the method, and the copy in TCRdb shows in-frame clones only, minus some. The profile shows some 46,000 clones, around 88% of them singletons. Sequencing was done on a sample of peripheral blood. The receptors were sampled from an elderly woman with acute or convalescent COVID-19. Both conserved end residues are part of each CDR3. The D gene is left open where the match is weak. Clone size is shown for a subset of rows, as once, few, many or a class of expanded clone.

V gene	clone size	D gene	J gene	CDR3 DNA	CDR3 protein
TRBV5-1	.	.	TRBJ2-3	TGCGCCAGCAGCTTACAGGGTCGGGTTAGCACAGATACGCAGTATTTT	CASSLQGRVSTDTQYF
TRBV6-6	.	.	TRBJ1-2	TGTGCCAGCAGTTACGGGGGGTGGGATAACTATGGCTACACCTTC	CASSYGGWDNYGYTF
TRBV5-1	few	.	TRBJ1-1	TGCGCCAGCAGCCCCCCGGGGAACACTGAAGCTTTCTTT	CASSPPGNTEAFF
TRBV7-8	.	.	TRBJ2-1	TGTGCCAGCAGCTCGACGGGACACAACTACAATGAGCAGTTCTTC	CASSSTGHNYNEQFF
TRBV4-1	few	.	TRBJ1-4	TGCGCCAGCAGCACCCCGGGACATACTAATGAAAAACTGTTTTTT	CASSTPGHTNEKLFF
TRBV10-1	.	TRBD1	TRBJ2-5	TGCGCCAGCAGTGAGTCGACAGGGAGAGAGACCCAGTACTTC	CASSESTGRETQYF
TRBV12-5	.	TRBD1	TRBJ1-4	TGTGCTAGTGGTCCCCCCGGGACAGTTGGGAGTGAAAAACTGTTTTTT	CASGPPGTVGSEKLFF
TRBV6-1	few	.	TRBJ1-1	TGTGCCAGCAGTGAAGCGGGGGGGACTGAAGCTTTCTTT	CASSEAGGTEAFF
TRBV18	once	TRBD2	TRBJ2-7	TGTGCCAGCTCACCATCCGGGGGGTTGGTCGAGCAGTACTTC	CASSPSGGLVEQYF
TRBV19	once	.	TRBJ1-6	TGTGCCAGTAGTACCTCAGGGGACCCCGGTTCACCCCTCCACTTT	CASSTSGDPGSPLHF
TRBV9	few	.	TRBJ2-2	TGTGCCAGCAGCGGGGTAATTGGAGGGGCGAACACCGGGGAGCTGTTTTTT	CASSGVIGGANTGELFF
TRBV9	.	.	TRBJ2-3	TGTGCCAGCAGCGTATTGGGCGGGGGCGCAGATACGCAGTATTTT	CASSVLGGGADTQYF
TRBV6-7	.	TRBD2	TRBJ2-3	TGTGCCAGCAGTTACTCTTTAAGGTGGGTGGGAGGGACTAGCGTGAGCACAGATACGCAGTATTTT	CASSYSLRWVGGTSVSTDTQYF
TRBV7-2	.	.	TRBJ2-5	TGTGCCAGCAGCCCCCCTCCGGGGAGAGAGACCCAGTACTTC	CASSPPPGRETQYF
TRBV9	.	TRBD1	TRBJ1-2	TGTGCCAGCAGCGACCCCCGGGACAGGGTTTTCTATGGCTACACCTTC	CASSDPRDRVFYGYTF
TRBV18	.	TRBD1	TRBJ1-2	TGTGCCAGCTCACCACGGCAGGGGGCCTCGGAAGCTAACTATGGCTACACCTTC	CASSPRQGASEANYGYTF
TRBV30	.	.	TRBJ2-7	TGTGCCTGGAGTGAGGGGGGGGCCTCCTACGAGCAGTACTTC	CAWSEGGASYEQYF
TRBV20-1	.	.	TRBJ2-5	TGTAACCGGGAAGAGACCCAGTACTTC	CNREETQYF
TRBV3-1/TRBV3-2	.	TRBD1	TRBJ2-7	TGTGCCAGCAGCCCGACAGGGCGAGGGGAGCAGTACTTC	CASSPTGRGEQYF
TRBV20-1	once	.	TRBJ1-5	TGCAGTGCTAGTTCCAACCCGGGGGGCAATCAGCCCCAGCATTTT	CSASSNPGGNQPQHF
TRBV12-3/TRBV12-4	.	.	TRBJ2-3	TGTGCCAGCAGTTTAGGCGGCTCCACGCAGTATTTT	CASSLGGSTQYF
TRBV6-5	.	.	TRBJ1-1	TGTGCCAGCAGTCAGACAGGAGGAACTCTAGCTTTCTTT	CASSQTGGTLAFF
TRBV2	.	TRBD2	TRBJ2-3	TGTGCCAGCAGTGCGGCGCGGGGGGGCACAGATACGCAGTATTTT	CASSAARGGTDTQYF
TRBV2	.	.	TRBJ2-3	TGTGCCAGCCGCGGGGTGTCGCAAACTAGCACAGATACGCAGTATTTT	CASRGVSQTSTDTQYF
TRBV5-1	.	.	TRBJ2-1	TGCGCCAGCAGCCTGCGACCGGGACAAGTTAACAATGAGCAGTTCTTC	CASSLRPGQVNNEQFF
TRBV5-1	.	TRBD2	TRBJ2-1	TGCGCCAGCAGCTTCGGGGGGTCCTCCTACAATGAGCAGTTCTTC	CASSFGGSSYNEQFF
TRBV5-4	.	.	TRBJ2-5	TGTGCCAGCAGCTTGGTTTCAATGGAGGTACGGCGGGAGACCCAGTACTTC	CASSLVSMEVRRETQYF